This TCR beta chain came from a study of T-cell memory formation after mild COVID-19. This clonotype came up a few times. TCRdb re-called the 5' RACE reads through MiXCR, storing one row per CDR3 protein. The data show around 100,000 distinct CDR3 sequences, approximately 12% seen once. CDR1 SGHVS and CDR2 FQNEAQ come from the germline V gene. Trimming left V 10 bases short and J 0 bases short, with 19 bases between. The CDR3 is 17 amino acids. This TCR was recovered from a man between 18 and 29 years old who had mild COVID-19 (a few samples of this study predate the infection). Cell type and time point are not known. The genes are TRBV7-8 and TRBJ2-6, with a tentative D call TRBD2 (7 bases). Sequencing used PBMCs or a T cell subset sorted from them (not recorded which). Here the CDR3 DNA reads TGTGCCACAGTGGGGGGGCGGACCCTCTCTGGGGCCAACGTCCTGACTTTC. Translation: CATVGGRTLSGANVLTF.